Listed below are T cell receptor beta chains from one sample, sequenced in a study of regulatory T cells in long-lasting Graves disease. Each CDR3 protein is one row after TCRdb ran MiXCR on the multiplex PCR reads. The data contain 400,000 or so distinct CDR3 sequences, about 20% of them seen just once; the ten biggest clones take up around 20%. Sequenced material: peripheral blood mononuclear cells (PBMCs), taken when the disease was refractory, from a patient treated with antithyroid drugs. The receptors here all came from a female donor with Graves disease. Both conserved end residues are part of each CDR3. D genes are given only for firm matches. Size values are once, few and many counts, or a class for expanded clones, and some rows have none.

TRBD2,many,TRBV7-2,TRBJ2-7,CASSLGSGGYEQYF,TGTGCCAGCAGCTTAGGTAGCGGGGGATACGAGCAGTACTTC
TRBD2,-,TRBV10-2,TRBJ2-7,CASSAGTSGSAYEQYF,TGCGCCAGCAGTGCTGGGACTAGCGGGAGCGCATACGAGCAGTACTTC
-,-,TRBV9,TRBJ2-2,CASSLAAGGELFF,TGTGCCAGCAGCCTAGCCGCAGGCGGGGAGCTGTTTTTT
-,few,TRBV2,TRBJ1-2,CASSDGAAGYTF,TGTGCCAGCAGTGACGGGGCGGCTGGCTACACCTTC
-,many,TRBV2,TRBJ2-7,CASTGGNAYEQYF,TGTGCCAGCACTGGGGGTAACGCCTACGAGCAGTACTTC
-,many,TRBV7-2,TRBJ1-2,CASSQTAEDYGYTF,TGTGCCAGCAGTCAGACAGCTGAGGACTATGGCTACACCTTC
-,-,TRBV30,TRBJ1-2,CAWSVTLAPVGYGYTF,TGTGCCTGGAGTGTAACCCTCGCCCCGGTGGGGTATGGCTACACCTTC
-,-,TRBV5-1,TRBJ2-2,CASTAGINTGELFF,TGCGCCAGCACCGCGGGTATAAACACCGGGGAGCTGTTTTTT
-,-,TRBV30,TRBJ1-1,CAWDGNTEAFF,TGTGCCTGGGATGGGAACACTGAAGCTTTCTTT
TRBD2,many,TRBV10-3,TRBJ2-7,CAITDSDSSGAYEQYF,TGTGCCATCACTGACTCCGACTCTAGCGGAGCCTACGAGCAGTACTTC
TRBD2,many,TRBV7-2,TRBJ2-7,CASSFGLAGNLYEQYF,TGTGCCAGCAGTTTCGGACTAGCGGGAAACCTCTACGAGCAGTACTTC